This paragraph reports one T cell receptor (beta chain). The record originates from a study of blood T cell repertoires in COVID-19. Overall study context: Samples came from the United States, Italy and Spain, spanning acute and convalescent COVID-19. PBMCs, B-cell-depleted T cells, or T cells provided the cDNA or gDNA that made up the material.

Original processing methods: Estimated nucleated cell counts came from reference gene primer amplification. Sequencing was performed with immunoSEQ multiplex PCR; in TCRdb, only in-frame clones are kept and a portion is missing. V and J calls and clone size are given by that table; D and trimming were obtained from the DNA. The repertoire consists of more than 70,000 clones, with around 86% occurring once and the leading ten covering 3.8%. Germline lookup yields CDR1 LGHDT and CDR2 YNNKEL (reference sequence). The CDR3 loop spans 15 amino acids. The V and J ends lost 0 bases and 2 bases respectively, with 10 bases between them.

The rearrangement links TRBV3-1 (or the pseudogene TRBV3-2) to TRBJ2-5, with a tentative D call TRBD1 (5 bases). Sequenced: peripheral blood. The origin of this receptor is a man aged 60-69 years with acute or convalescent COVID-19. CDR3 residues: CASSQDPTVQETQYF. DNA for the CDR3: TGTGCCAGCAGCCAAGATCCGACAGTACAAGAGACCCAGTACTTC.